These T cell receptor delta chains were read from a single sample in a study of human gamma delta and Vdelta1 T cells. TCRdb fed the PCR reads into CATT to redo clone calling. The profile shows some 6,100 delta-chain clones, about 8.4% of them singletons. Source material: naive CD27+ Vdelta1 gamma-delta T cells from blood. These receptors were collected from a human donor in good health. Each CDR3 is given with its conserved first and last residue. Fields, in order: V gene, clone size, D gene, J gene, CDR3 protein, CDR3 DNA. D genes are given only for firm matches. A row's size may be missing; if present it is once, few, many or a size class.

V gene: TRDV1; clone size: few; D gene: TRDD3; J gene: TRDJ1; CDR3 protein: CALGELKGLPNSRTGGLGDKLIF; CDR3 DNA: TGTGCTCTTGGGGAATTAAAAGGCCTTCCTAATTCTCGTACTGGGGGATTAGGCGATAAACTCATCTTT
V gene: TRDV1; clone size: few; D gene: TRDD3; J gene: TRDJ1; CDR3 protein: CALGHGLLPGDSTDKLIF; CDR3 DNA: TGTGCTCTTGGCCACGGTTTACTGCCGGGGGATAGTACCGATAAACTCATCTTT
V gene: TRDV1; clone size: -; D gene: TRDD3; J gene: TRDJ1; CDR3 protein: CALGVRGGGYGGTDKLIF; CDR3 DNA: TGTGCTCTTGGGGTAAGGGGTGGTGGATACGGTGGGACCGATAAACTCATCTTT
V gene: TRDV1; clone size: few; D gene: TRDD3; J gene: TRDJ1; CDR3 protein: CALGSSNIPTDWGITKLIF; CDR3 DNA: TGCGCTCTTGGGTCTTCTAACATCCCTACAGATTGGGGGATAACTAAACTCATCTTT
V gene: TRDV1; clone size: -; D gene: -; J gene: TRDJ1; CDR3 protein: CALGEFPPRRRRTTDKLIF; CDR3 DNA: TGTGCTCTTGGGGAATTCCCGCCCCGGCGGCGGAGAACAACCGATAAACTCATCTTT
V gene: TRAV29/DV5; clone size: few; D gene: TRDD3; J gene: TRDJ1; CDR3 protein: CAPLWGIHRKLIF; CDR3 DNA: TGTGCACCCCTATGGGGGATACACCGCAAGCTCATCTTT
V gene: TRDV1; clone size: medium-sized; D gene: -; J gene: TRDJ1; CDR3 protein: CALGEKRRRTDKLIF; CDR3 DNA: TGTGCTCTTGGGGAAAAAAGAAGGAGAACCGATAAACTCATCTTT
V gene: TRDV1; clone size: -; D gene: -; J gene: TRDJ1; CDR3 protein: CALGEPRRNLPLSAYTDKLIF; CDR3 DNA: TGTGCTCTTGGGGAACCCCGCCGTAATCTTCCCCTGTCTGCTTACACCGATAAACTCATCTTT
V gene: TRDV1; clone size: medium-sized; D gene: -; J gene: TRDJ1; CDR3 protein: CALGEFSYLSMGTDKLIF; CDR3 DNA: TGTGCTCTTGGGGAATTCTCCTACCTGTCAATGGGCACCGATAAACTCATCTTT
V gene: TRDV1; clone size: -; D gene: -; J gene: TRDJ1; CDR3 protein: CALGERKLKMLGPYTDKLIF; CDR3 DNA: TGTGCTCTTGGGGAAAGGAAACTAAAAATGCTGGGACCGTACACCGATAAACTCATCTTT
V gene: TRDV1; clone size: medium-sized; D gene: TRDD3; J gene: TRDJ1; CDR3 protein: CALGDFLTGIRLTDKLIF; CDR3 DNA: TGTGCTCTTGGGGATTTTCTGACGGGGATACGCCTCACCGATAAACTCATCTTT